Below, 12 T cell receptor beta chains from the same sample are listed, as sequenced in a study of cytomegalovirus exposure and HLA in healthy donors. Vbeta (60) and Jbeta (13) primers were used in the PCR. Profiling relied on immunoSEQ multiplex PCR, and the TCRdb table lists in-frame clones only, not all of them. The sample includes about 140,000 clones, more than 70% of them seen just once. Sequencing was performed on PBMCs. These TCRs come from a woman in her thirties or forties in good health and CMV-seronegative.

This rearrangement joins TRBV19 to TRBJ2-5; 8 bases align to TRBD2. The J segment lost 7 bases and the V segment lost 6 bases, leaving 7 bases of the junction unmatched. Germline V lookup: CDR1 LNHDA, CDR2 SQIVND (reference sequence). CDR3 length: 13 amino acids. This CDR3 reads CASSGGALGTQYF. The CDR3 coding sequence is TGTGCCAGTAGCGGGGGGGCCTTGGGGACCCAGTACTTC.

The chain employs TRBV19 and TRBJ2-7, with a possible D match to TRBD1 (6 bases). Between the trimmed V and J ends, which lost 0 bases and 1 base, there was a span of 13 bases. The germline CDR1 and CDR2 sequences are LNHDA and SQIVND (reference sequence). The CDR3 is 16 residues long. For the CDR3, the DNA is TGTGCCAGTAGTATAGACAGGGGCCAACCTTCCTACGAGCAGTACTTC. The encoded protein is CASSIDRGQPSYEQYF.

This chain joins TRBV9 and TRBJ1-6; D unresolved. Trimming cost V 4 bases and J 0 bases, with 17 bases left between them. Germline V gene lookup returns CDR1 SGDLS and CDR2 YYNGEE. This CDR3 is 18 amino acids long. The CDR3 DNA is TGTGCCAGCAGCCCAGACCCGGCCGGGAGCTCCTATAATTCACCCCTCCACTTT. This codes for CASSPDPAGSSYNSPLHF.

V is TRBV28 and J is TRBJ2-5; 13 nucleotides align to TRBD2. CDR1 is MDHEN, CDR2 SYDVKM, per germline. This CDR3 has 17 amino acids. With V trimmed by 4 bases and J by 2 bases, 7 bases remained unmatched. The CDR3 bases are TGTGCCAGCAGTTCCACACTAGCGGGGGGGCGTCAAGAGACCCAGTACTTC. This sequence encodes CASSSTLAGGRQETQYF.

V usage is TRBV9 and J usage is TRBJ2-1; 8 positions agree with TRBD1. Germline values: CDR1 SGDLS, CDR2 YYNGEE. Germline trimming cut 2 bases from V and 6 bases from J; bases unmatched to any gene: 7. The CDR3 is made up of 15 amino acids. This CDR3 reads CASSVGDRSLNEQFF. CDR3 coding DNA: TGTGCCAGCAGCGTGGGGGACAGGAGTCTCAATGAGCAGTTCTTC.

CDR3 region: CSVSRGGEKLFF. The CDR3 nucleotides read TGCAGCGTTTCCAGGGGTGGGGAAAAACTGTTTTTT. The chain is built from TRBV29-1 and TRBJ1-4; possible D gene TRBD1, 6 bases. CDR1 and CDR2 from the germline V gene are SQVTM and ANQGSEA. Trimming took off 5 bases at V and 8 bases at J, with 12 bases between the two ends. The CDR3 has 12 amino acids.

The count of this clone is one. The chain has TRBV6-6 and TRBJ1-5; the D is unclear. Germline CDR1 is MNHNY and CDR2 is SVGAGI (reference sequence). The CDR3 is 14 amino acids. Trimming shortened V by 2 bases and J by 7 bases, and 12 bases separated the two germline ends. The CDR3 region is CASSYERVWQPQHF. The CDR3 region has the DNA TGTGCCAGCAGTTACGAACGGGTTTGGCAGCCCCAGCATTTT.

This clone occurred a few times. This chain connects TRBV5-5 to TRBJ1-2, with D possibly being TRBD1 (6 bases). This CDR3 comprises 14 residues. V was trimmed by 1 base and J by 5 bases, leaving 12 bases between them. The germline gives CDR1 SGHKS, CDR2 YYEKEE (reference sequence). Written as DNA, the CDR3 is TGTGCCAGCAGCTTGTCACCAGGGGATTATGGCTACACCTTC. Translating it yields CASSLSPGDYGYTF.

This chain connects TRBV29-1 to TRBJ2-6, with a weak D call TRBD1 (6 bases). CDR1 and CDR2 (germline): SQVTM, ANQGSEA. The CDR3 is 14 amino acids. The ends were cut back, 4 bases at V and 4 bases at J, with 11 bases in the middle. The DNA for the CDR3 is TGCAGCGTTGTGCCAGGGGCCGGGGCCAACGTCCTGACTTTC. This sequence encodes CSVVPGAGANVLTF.

The chain uses TRBV6-1 and TRBJ1-6; D is ambiguous. V gave up 3 bases and J gave up 5 bases, with 11 bases separating them. CDR3 length: 15 residues. Germline CDR1 MNHNS, CDR2 SASEGT. CDR3 in amino acids: CASSDSPRHNSPLHF. Written as DNA, the CDR3 is TGTGCCAGCAGTGACAGCCCCAGGCATAATTCACCCCTCCACTTT.

The chain links TRBV2 to TRBJ1-4; the D gene is possibly TRBD1 (5 bases). The CDR3 loop spans 15 amino acids. CDR1 is SNHLY and CDR2 is FYNNEI in the germline V gene. Deletions cut 5 bases from V and 5 bases from J, with 15 bases between. CDR3 bases: TGTGCCAGCAGTACCGGACACCTCCCCAATGAAAAACTGTTTTTT. This encodes CASSTGHLPNEKLFF.

This clone appeared a single time. The chain recombines TRBV2 with TRBJ2-3; TRBD2 agrees at 9 bases. The V and J ends lost 2 bases and 7 bases, in that order; junction bases with no gene match: 10. Germline V gene lookup returns CDR1 SNHLY and CDR2 FYNNEI. The CDR3 spans 16 residues. The CDR3 sequence is CASSEMAGGGPNTQYF. CDR3 sequence (DNA): TGTGCCAGCAGTGAAATGGCGGGAGGGGGGCCTAATACGCAGTATTTT.